This paragraph reports one T cell receptor (beta chain). This entry belongs to a study of blood T cell repertoires in COVID-19. Overall study context: The cDNA or gDNA used as material had been derived from T cells, B-cell-depleted T cells, or PBMCs.

The germline V and J ends were trimmed by 5 bases and 8 bases, with 18 bases remaining between them. Germline V CDR1 and CDR2: GTSNPN, SVGIG (reference sequence). There are 13 residues in the CDR3. Per the original data handling: Estimation of nucleated cell counts relied on the amplification of reference gene primers. Sequencing used immunoSEQ multiplex PCR; TCRdb keeps in-frame clones, though not all of them. V, J and clone size were drawn from that table, and D and trimming were deduced from the DNA. The sample gives approximately 240,000 clones, 80% to 90% of which show up once; 4% is in the top ten.

The receptor was derived from a man between 45 and 60 years old with acute or convalescent COVID-19. Sequencing used peripheral blood. The chain joins TRBV30 to TRBJ1-2, with a possible D match to TRBD1 (5 bases). In nucleotides, the CDR3 is TGTGCCTGGGTCCAAAAGGGGTACGAGGGCTACACCTTC. This sequence encodes CAWVQKGYEGYTF.